The rows below give T cell receptor beta chains drawn from one sample of a study of T and B cells in COVID-19 patients. MiXCR, applied by TCRdb to the multiplex PCR reads, yields one record per CDR3 protein. In the table there are roughly 15,000 distinct CDR3 sequences, under 30% of which are singletons. Sequenced input: blood. The receptors come from a human donor who had recovered from COVID-19. The CDR3 runs from the conserved cysteine through the conserved F or W. Each record gives: CDR3 DNA, CDR3 protein, D gene, J gene, clone size, V gene. A D gene is named only where the DNA matches it firmly. Not every row has a clone size; where given, it reads once, few, many or a size class.

CDR3 DNA: TGTGCCTGGAGTGACCAGAGATACAATGAGCAGTTCTTC
CDR3 protein: CAWSDQRYNEQFF
D gene: NA
J gene: TRBJ2-1
clone size: medium-sized
V gene: TRBV30

CDR3 DNA: TGTGCCAGCAGTTTAGAAACTAGTCTATCCTACGAGCAGTACTTC
CDR3 protein: CASSLETSLSYEQYF
D gene: NA
J gene: TRBJ2-7
clone size: medium-sized
V gene: TRBV12-3/TRBV12-4

CDR3 DNA: TGTGCCACCAGTGATTGGGCGGAGGAGACCCAGTACTTC
CDR3 protein: CATSDWAEETQYF
D gene: NA
J gene: TRBJ2-5
clone size: few
V gene: TRBV24-1

CDR3 DNA: TGTGCCAGTAGGAAAAAGGGGACAAACACTGAAGCTTTCTTT
CDR3 protein: CASRKKGTNTEAFF
D gene: NA
J gene: TRBJ1-1
clone size: many
V gene: TRBV19

CDR3 DNA: TGTGCCAGCAGCTTCGGGGGGGCAGGGACTAACACTGAAGCTTTCTTT
CDR3 protein: CASSFGGAGTNTEAFF
D gene: NA
J gene: TRBJ1-1
clone size: NA
V gene: TRBV11-1

CDR3 DNA: TGTGCCAGCACTGCTGCCGGGACAGGGATTGGGGAGCAGTACTTC
CDR3 protein: CASTAAGTGIGEQYF
D gene: TRBD1
J gene: TRBJ2-7
clone size: few
V gene: TRBV6-2/TRBV6-3

CDR3 DNA: TGTGCCAGTAGTATAGGAGCGGGAATAATTGGTGGCTACACCTTC
CDR3 protein: CASSIGAGIIGGYTF
D gene: NA
J gene: TRBJ1-2
clone size: NA
V gene: TRBV19

CDR3 DNA: TGTGCCACCAGGGGGGCCTCAGGCGGCGGCGCCGGGGAGCTGTTTTTT
CDR3 protein: CATRGASGGGAGELFF
D gene: NA
J gene: TRBJ2-2
clone size: few
V gene: TRBV24-1

CDR3 DNA: TGCAGTGCTCTGGACAGGGGGCTTAACAATGAGCAGTTCTTC
CDR3 protein: CSALDRGLNNEQFF
D gene: TRBD1
J gene: TRBJ2-1
clone size: few
V gene: TRBV20-1

CDR3 DNA: TGTGCCAGCTCACCACCCGACAGGGTTGATACGCAGTATTTT
CDR3 protein: CASSPPDRVDTQYF
D gene: TRBD1
J gene: TRBJ2-3
clone size: few
V gene: TRBV18

CDR3 DNA: TGCGCCAGCAGTGAGGGTGATAGCGGGAGCGGGAATGAGCAGTTCTTC
CDR3 protein: CASSEGDSGSGNEQFF
D gene: TRBD2
J gene: TRBJ2-1
clone size: once
V gene: TRBV10-2

CDR3 DNA: TGTGCCAGCCCCCGGGACAGGGGAAATGAGCAGTTCTTC
CDR3 protein: CASPRDRGNEQFF
D gene: TRBD1
J gene: TRBJ2-1
clone size: few
V gene: TRBV6-1

CDR3 DNA: TGCAGTGCTAGAGCTAGATCTGCCCTCGTCAATCAGCCCCAGCATTTT
CDR3 protein: CSARARSALVNQPQHF
D gene: NA
J gene: TRBJ1-5
clone size: once
V gene: TRBV20-1

CDR3 DNA: TGCAGCGCCGCGACGGAACCCCACACTGAAGCTTTCTTT
CDR3 protein: CSAATEPHTEAFF
D gene: NA
J gene: TRBJ1-1
clone size: few
V gene: TRBV29-1

CDR3 DNA: TGTGCCTCTGGGGAGGGGGCTGGCAATCAGCCCCAGCATTTT
CDR3 protein: CASGEGAGNQPQHF
D gene: TRBD1
J gene: TRBJ1-5
clone size: NA
V gene: TRBV6-1

CDR3 DNA: TGTGCCACCAGCAGTAGTTCCAGTACACTTGGAAACACCATATATTTT
CDR3 protein: CATSSSSSTLGNTIYF
D gene: NA
J gene: TRBJ1-3
clone size: NA
V gene: TRBV15

CDR3 DNA: TGCAGCGTGGGACTAGCGGGAGGGCCGCGCCAAGAGACCCAGTACTTC
CDR3 protein: CSVGLAGGPRQETQYF
D gene: TRBD2
J gene: TRBJ2-5
clone size: NA
V gene: TRBV29-1

CDR3 DNA: TGTGCCAGCAGTGTGAGGGGTGAGCAGTTCTTC
CDR3 protein: CASSVRGEQFF
D gene: NA
J gene: TRBJ2-1
clone size: few
V gene: TRBV12-3/TRBV12-4

CDR3 DNA: TGTGCCAGCAGTTCTCAAGCCACCGGGACTAGTTTATACGAGCAGTACTTC
CDR3 protein: CASSSQATGTSLYEQYF
D gene: TRBD2
J gene: TRBJ2-7
clone size: NA
V gene: TRBV6-6

CDR3 DNA: TGTGCCAGCACCCTAATACTCCGGGACTTGGGCTCCTACGAGCAGTACTTC
CDR3 protein: CASTLILRDLGSYEQYF
D gene: NA
J gene: TRBJ2-7
clone size: NA
V gene: TRBV27

CDR3 DNA: TGTGCCACCAGGTCGACAGGGGGAAGTAATTCACCCCTCCACTTT
CDR3 protein: CATRSTGGSNSPLHF
D gene: TRBD1
J gene: TRBJ1-6
clone size: NA
V gene: TRBV15

CDR3 DNA: TGTGCCAGCAGTGAGGGGAGGGGGTTTGGCGAGACCCAGTACTTC
CDR3 protein: CASSEGRGFGETQYF
D gene: NA
J gene: TRBJ2-5
clone size: NA
V gene: TRBV6-1

CDR3 DNA: TGCAGCGTGGGACGGTCGGGCACTGAAGCTTTCTTT
CDR3 protein: CSVGRSGTEAFF
D gene: NA
J gene: TRBJ1-1
clone size: medium-sized
V gene: TRBV29-1

CDR3 DNA: TGTGCCAGTAGTATGGACGGAACCTCGGGAGATACGCAGTATTTT
CDR3 protein: CASSMDGTSGDTQYF
D gene: NA
J gene: TRBJ2-3
clone size: medium-sized
V gene: TRBV19

CDR3 DNA: TGTGCCAGTAGTTTCCCCGGGACAGGGACCTACGAGCAGTACTTC
CDR3 protein: CASSFPGTGTYEQYF
D gene: TRBD1
J gene: TRBJ2-7
clone size: medium-sized
V gene: TRBV19

CDR3 DNA: TGTGCCAGCAGCTTGGGACCCCCTGTGGCTGAAGCTTTCTTT
CDR3 protein: CASSLGPPVAEAFF
D gene: NA
J gene: TRBJ1-1
clone size: few
V gene: TRBV5-6

CDR3 DNA: TGTGCCAGTAGTATTTCGGGACAGGACTTTCAGCCCCAGCATTTT
CDR3 protein: CASSISGQDFQPQHF
D gene: TRBD1
J gene: TRBJ1-5
clone size: few
V gene: TRBV19

CDR3 DNA: TGTGCCAGCACGGGACTAGCGGGATCCGAGCAGTACTTC
CDR3 protein: CASTGLAGSEQYF
D gene: TRBD2
J gene: TRBJ2-7
clone size: NA
V gene: TRBV6-1

CDR3 DNA: TGTGCCAGCAGTTCATCTTGGGATAGTTTCACAGATACGCAGTATTTT
CDR3 protein: CASSSSWDSFTDTQYF
D gene: NA
J gene: TRBJ2-3
clone size: NA
V gene: TRBV6-2/TRBV6-3

CDR3 DNA: TGTGCCAGCCAGACAGGGGCCTCCTACGAGCAGTACTTC
CDR3 protein: CASQTGASYEQYF
D gene: TRBD1
J gene: TRBJ2-7
clone size: NA
V gene: TRBV6-6

CDR3 DNA: TGTGCCAGCAGTTGGAGCGAATACACTGAAGCTTTCTTT
CDR3 protein: CASSWSEYTEAFF
D gene: NA
J gene: TRBJ1-1
clone size: NA
V gene: TRBV27

CDR3 DNA: TGCAGCGTTGAAGATACGCAGTATTTT
CDR3 protein: CSVEDTQYF
D gene: NA
J gene: TRBJ2-3
clone size: medium-sized
V gene: TRBV29-1

CDR3 DNA: TGTGCCAGCGGGAGTTTAACGCCAGATACGCAGTATTTT
CDR3 protein: CASGSLTPDTQYF
D gene: NA
J gene: TRBJ2-3
clone size: NA
V gene: TRBV27

CDR3 DNA: TGTGCCAGCAGCTTGCCCCTGTCGGGGGGCACCGGGGAGCTGTTTTTT
CDR3 protein: CASSLPLSGGTGELFF
D gene: TRBD2
J gene: TRBJ2-2
clone size: many
V gene: TRBV5-4

CDR3 DNA: TGTGCCAGCAGTGCCTCGGGACCCCCCTACGAGCAGTACTTC
CDR3 protein: CASSASGPPYEQYF
D gene: NA
J gene: TRBJ2-7
clone size: medium-sized
V gene: TRBV6-5

CDR3 DNA: TGTGCCAGCATTAGTAACTATGGCTACACCTTC
CDR3 protein: CASISNYGYTF
D gene: NA
J gene: TRBJ1-2
clone size: many
V gene: TRBV19

CDR3 DNA: TGTGCCACCAGCAGAGAGTACAGGGAAGAGACCCAGTACTTC
CDR3 protein: CATSREYREETQYF
D gene: NA
J gene: TRBJ2-5
clone size: many
V gene: TRBV15

CDR3 DNA: TGTGCCAGCAGAGCACAGGGTCGAACCTACGAGCAGTACTTC
CDR3 protein: CASRAQGRTYEQYF
D gene: NA
J gene: TRBJ2-7
clone size: many
V gene: TRBV6-6

CDR3 DNA: TGTGCCAGCAGGTCCGGGACAGAAACTAGCACAGATACGCAGTATTTT
CDR3 protein: CASRSGTETSTDTQYF
D gene: TRBD1
J gene: TRBJ2-3
clone size: NA
V gene: TRBV6-6

CDR3 DNA: TGCAGTGCGCGGACAGGAGGGATCACTGAAGCTTTCTTT
CDR3 protein: CSARTGGITEAFF
D gene: TRBD1
J gene: TRBJ1-1
clone size: NA
V gene: TRBV20-1

CDR3 DNA: TGCAGCGTCCGCAACGGGGAGCTGTTTTTT
CDR3 protein: CSVRNGELFF
D gene: NA
J gene: TRBJ2-2
clone size: large
V gene: TRBV29-1

CDR3 DNA: TGCAGCGCCCGGGGACCCCCTAATGAAAAACTGTTTTTT
CDR3 protein: CSARGPPNEKLFF
D gene: NA
J gene: TRBJ1-4
clone size: medium-sized
V gene: TRBV29-1

CDR3 DNA: TGTGCCAGTAGCATTAGTCAGGGGTGGACCTCAGGGGTAACCGGGGAGCTGTTTTTT
CDR3 protein: CASSISQGWTSGVTGELFF
D gene: NA
J gene: TRBJ2-2
clone size: many
V gene: TRBV19

CDR3 DNA: TGTGCCAGTAGGTTCCTAGGGAACACCGGGGAGCTGTTTTTT
CDR3 protein: CASRFLGNTGELFF
D gene: NA
J gene: TRBJ2-2
clone size: medium-sized
V gene: TRBV19

CDR3 DNA: TGTGCCAGCAGTCTCCGGACTAGCAGCACAGATACGCAGTATTTT
CDR3 protein: CASSLRTSSTDTQYF
D gene: TRBD2
J gene: TRBJ2-3
clone size: few
V gene: TRBV27

CDR3 DNA: TGTGCCAGCAGCTTAAAGAATGAGGGACAGGGGGCGGGGGAGCAGTACTTC
CDR3 protein: CASSLKNEGQGAGEQYF
D gene: TRBD1
J gene: TRBJ2-7
clone size: NA
V gene: TRBV13

CDR3 DNA: TGTGCCAGCAGTTACCGGACACAGAACACTGAAGCTTTCTTT
CDR3 protein: CASSYRTQNTEAFF
D gene: NA
J gene: TRBJ1-1
clone size: NA
V gene: TRBV6-6

CDR3 DNA: TGTGCCAGCAACGCGGACAGGTCCAGCACTGAAGCTTTCTTT
CDR3 protein: CASNADRSSTEAFF
D gene: TRBD1
J gene: TRBJ1-1
clone size: NA
V gene: TRBV27

CDR3 DNA: TGTGCCAGCAGCTTAGGGCCCCAACGGGTGAACACCGGGGAGCTGTTTTTT
CDR3 protein: CASSLGPQRVNTGELFF
D gene: NA
J gene: TRBJ2-2
clone size: few
V gene: TRBV7-2

CDR3 DNA: TGTGCCAGCAGTGAAGTAGGGAGGAGGGCAGGGAATGAGCAGTTCTTC
CDR3 protein: CASSEVGRRAGNEQFF
D gene: NA
J gene: TRBJ2-1
clone size: NA
V gene: TRBV7-2

CDR3 DNA: TGTGCCAGCCAGATACGGGCAGGGGCAATAAACACTGAAGCTTTCTTT
CDR3 protein: CASQIRAGAINTEAFF
D gene: NA
J gene: TRBJ1-1
clone size: NA
V gene: TRBV19

CDR3 DNA: TGCAGTGCTAGAGGGGGCCTGGCCTACGAGCAGTACTTC
CDR3 protein: CSARGGLAYEQYF
D gene: NA
J gene: TRBJ2-7
clone size: NA
V gene: TRBV20-1

CDR3 DNA: TGTGCCAGTAGTACCCCGCCCTATGGCTACACCTTC
CDR3 protein: CASSTPPYGYTF
D gene: NA
J gene: TRBJ1-2
clone size: few
V gene: TRBV19

CDR3 DNA: TGTGCCAGCAGTTTCGGACTAGCGGGGGGTTGGGGTGAGCAGTTCTTC
CDR3 protein: CASSFGLAGGWGEQFF
D gene: TRBD2
J gene: TRBJ2-1
clone size: many
V gene: TRBV6-6

CDR3 DNA: TGTGCCAGCAGCCAAAGACTAGCGGGAGGCGGCGACCGCTACGAGCAGTACTTC
CDR3 protein: CASSQRLAGGGDRYEQYF
D gene: TRBD2
J gene: TRBJ2-7
clone size: many
V gene: TRBV12-3/TRBV12-4

CDR3 DNA: TGTGCCAGCAGTCGAACCGGGACAGGGGGCAATCAGCCCCAGCATTTT
CDR3 protein: CASSRTGTGGNQPQHF
D gene: TRBD1
J gene: TRBJ1-5
clone size: NA
V gene: TRBV27

CDR3 DNA: TGTGCCAGCAGCGGTCGGGACAGGGAGAATGAGCAGTTCTTC
CDR3 protein: CASSGRDRENEQFF
D gene: TRBD1
J gene: TRBJ2-1
clone size: medium-sized
V gene: TRBV5-4

CDR3 DNA: TGCAGCGTTGGACAGGGTAGCACAGATACGCAGTATTTT
CDR3 protein: CSVGQGSTDTQYF
D gene: TRBD1
J gene: TRBJ2-3
clone size: NA
V gene: TRBV29-1